The T cell receptor (beta chain) under discussion was sequenced for a study of neurological immune-mediated disorders. Germline loops: CDR1 SGHRS, CDR2 YFSETQ. This CDR3 is built from 16 residues. V lost 0 bases, J lost 4 bases, and 7 bases stayed unmatched. This clonotype was counted many times. The antigen is unknown. The authors produced cDNA by 5'RACE using 10-nucleotide random UMIs. TCRdb ran MiXCR on the 5' RACE reads and lists one entry per CDR3 protein. The table includes tens of thousands of distinct CDR3 sequences, about 2% detected once. Study results and caveats: The highest TCR clonal expansion occurred in HTLV-1-associated myelopathy; multiple sclerosis fell below healthy controls. Among 34 multiple sclerosis patients, phylogenetic grouping put the repertoires of 18 into a single related-CDR3 cluster, a possible signature.

The sequence was obtained from a woman aged 40 to 55 with multiple sclerosis. The gene calls are TRBV5-1 and TRBJ1-5; TRBD1 matches at 7 bases. Sample: PBMCs. DNA for the CDR3: TGCGCCAGCAGCTTGGGAACGGGACAGCTGAATCAGCCCCAGCATTTT. It codes for CASSLGTGQLNQPQHF. Supplemented by reference TRBV5-1 and TRBJ1-5, the full variable domain reads KAGVTQTPRYLIKTRGQQVTLSCSPISGHRSVSWYQQTPGQGLQFLFEYFSETQRNKGNFPGRFSGRQFSNSRSEMNVSTLELGDSALYLCASSLGTGQLNQPQHFGDGTRLSIL.